A single sample gave rise to the 20 T cell receptor beta chains below, sequenced in a study of neurological immune-mediated disorders. MiXCR was run by TCRdb on the 5' RACE reads, yielding one entry per CDR3 protein. The table lists under 85,000 distinct CDR3 sequences, about a tenth of them singletons. Sequencing was carried out using PBMCs. The receptors were gathered from a man between 40 and 49 years old in good health.

The sample holds many counts of this clonotype. A much larger clone differs by one base, so this may be a read error. The rearrangement links TRBV6-2 or TRBV6-3 to TRBJ2-1; D call uncertain. The CDR3 totals 11 residues. Trimming removed 4 bases from V and 5 bases from J, with 3 bases in between. The germline V gene has CDR1 MNHEY and CDR2 SVGEGT. CDR3 coding DNA: TGTGCCAGCAGTTCCCACAATGAGCAGTTCTTC. It yields the protein CASSSHNEQFF.

This clonotype was seen only a few times. This chain links TRBV5-1 with TRBJ2-5; no reliable D call. This CDR3 is 13 amino acids long. Germline CDR1 SGHRS, CDR2 YFSETQ. Deletions cut 0 bases from V and 4 bases from J, with 7 bases between. Written as DNA, the CDR3 is TGCGCCAGCAGCTTGGATGTCGGAGAGACCCAGTACTTC. It translates to CASSLDVGETQYF.

This clonotype came up a few times. The chain has TRBV27 and TRBJ2-7; D is perhaps TRBD1 (5 bases). The germline gives CDR1 MNHEY, CDR2 SMNVEV (reference sequence). The CDR3 length is 12 residues. V dropped 6 bases and J dropped 6 bases, with 12 bases sitting between them. The CDR3 region is CASRGPQREQYF. The DNA for the CDR3 is TGTGCCAGCAGGGGGCCGCAGCGCGAGCAGTACTTC.

The sample holds a few counts of this clonotype. The chain has TRBV20-1 and TRBJ2-3; D is undetermined. Germline V gene sequence: CDR1 DFQATT, CDR2 SNEGSKA (reference sequence). Trimming removed 5 bases at V and 2 bases at J, with 8 bases between. The CDR3 is made up of 12 amino acids. CDR3 loop: CSAAQPTDTQYF. CDR3 DNA sequence: TGCAGTGCTGCCCAGCCCACAGATACGCAGTATTTT.

Ten or more counts support this clonotype. This chain joins TRBV6-5 and TRBJ2-7; the match to TRBD2 covers 9 bases. From germline, CDR1 is MNHEY and CDR2 SVGAGI. The CDR3 has 15 residues. V lost 5 bases, J lost 6 bases, and 11 bases stayed unmatched. CDR3 coding DNA: TGTGCCAGCAGTAGATACGGGACTAGCAGCCGCGAGCAGTACTTC. Translated, it gives CASSRYGTSSREQYF.

Of note for this clonotype: A much more abundant neighbour one base away suggests this may be a read error. The chain couples TRBV5-6 to TRBJ1-5; D is perhaps TRBD1 (6 bases). This CDR3 spans 15 amino acids. Germline loops: CDR1 SGHDT, CDR2 YYEEEE. CDR3 in DNA: TGTGCCAGCAGCTTCGGGGGGCGCGGCAATCAGCACCAGCATTTT. Protein product: CASSFGGRGNQHQHF.

This clonotype is medium-sized in the sample. J is TRBJ2-2 and V is TRBV5-1; tentative D call: TRBD2 (5 bases). Looked up from germline, CDR1 is SGHRS and CDR2 is YFSETQ. The V gene lost 3 bases and the J gene lost 0 bases, with 6 bases spanning the gap. The CDR3 runs 14 residues. In DNA, the CDR3 is TGCGCCAGCAGCTATAGCGCGAACACCGGGGAGCTGTTTTTT. Encoded protein: CASSYSANTGELFF.

This clonotype has at least ten counts. The V and J genes are TRBV20-1 and TRBJ2-5, with TRBD1 matching over 8 bases. Germline CDR1 and CDR2: DFQATT and SNEGSKA (reference sequence). V trimming: 7 bases; J trimming: 2 bases; junction bases outside the gene matches: 6. This CDR3 comprises 13 residues. In nucleotides, the CDR3 is TGCAGTGTTCCGGACAGGGTTCAAGAGACCCAGTACTTC. It yields the protein CSVPDRVQETQYF.

This chain uses TRBV5-1 with TRBJ1-2; D is undetermined. The V gene's germline CDR1 is SGHRS and CDR2 YFSETQ. Trimming removed 4 bases from V and 5 bases from J, with 9 bases in between. CDR3 size: 12 residues. In DNA form, the CDR3 reads TGCGCCAGCAGCGCCGGAATTTATGGCTACACCTTC. This gives the protein CASSAGIYGYTF.

This clonotype was seen many times. The V call is TRBV6-6, the J call TRBJ1-5; tentative D call: TRBD1 (5 bases). CDR1 and CDR2 from the germline V gene are MNHNY and SVGAGI (reference sequence). Trimming took off 10 bases at V and 4 bases at J, with 11 bases between the two ends. The CDR3 contains 12 residues. The CDR3 spells CATREGNQPQHF. The CDR3 DNA is TGTGCCACCAGGGAGGGGAATCAGCCCCAGCATTTT.

For this clonotype: With a much larger clone just one base away, this may be a read error. V gene TRBV10-3 combines with J gene TRBJ2-7; D remains ambiguous. The CDR3 runs 11 residues. Trimming took off 1 base at V and 3 bases at J, with 1 base between the two ends. Germline-derived CDR1 and CDR2 are ENHRY and SYGVKD. The CDR3 is CAISEYYEQYF. The CDR3 region has the DNA TGTGCCATCAGTGAGTACTACGAGCAGTACTTC.

In its sample, this clonotype was seen many times. The chain employs TRBV12-3 or TRBV12-4 and TRBJ2-3, with 7 bases that match TRBD1. There are 17 residues in the CDR3. Trimming took 0 bases from V and 2 from J; bases not matched to a gene: 8. The CDR3 nucleotides are TGTGCCAGCAGTTTAGCGAACCTGACAGGGCCCACAGATACGCAGTATTTT. Amino acid sequence: CASSLANLTGPTDTQYF.

This clonotype showed up many times. The rearrangement links TRBV20-1 to TRBJ2-3; D may be TRBD1 (7 bases). V was trimmed by 6 bases and J by 6 bases, leaving 19 bases between them. CDR1 is DFQATT, CDR2 SNEGSKA, per germline (reference sequence). CDR3 length equals 14 residues. In DNA form, the CDR3 reads TGCAGTGCCAAAAGGAGGGGGCGAGGTGATACGCAGTATTTT. Translated: CSAKRRGRGDTQYF.

This clonotype was found many times. The CDR3 DNA reads TGTGCCAGCAGTCCCTCTTTGGGCGAAGCTTTCTTT. It yields the protein CASSPSLGEAFF. The chain joins TRBV6-6 to TRBJ1-1; no clear D. Germline-derived CDR1 and CDR2 are MNHNY and SVGAGI (reference sequence). The CDR3 spans 12 residues. The germline V and J ends were trimmed by 5 bases and 8 bases, with 12 bases remaining between them.

This clonotype was found many times. The V and J genes are TRBV7-2 and TRBJ2-1, with TRBD2 matching 8 bases. CDR1 is SGHTA and CDR2 is FQGNSA in the germline V gene. The V and J ends lost 0 bases and 8 bases, in that order; junction bases with no gene match: 6. This CDR3 has 15 amino acids. The CDR3, as DNA: TGTGCCAGCAGCTTAGCGAATAGCGGGGTTGATGAGCAGTTCTTC. Translated, it gives CASSLANSGVDEQFF.

This clonotype has just a few counts. The chain carries TRBV9 and TRBJ2-3; D may be TRBD1 (6 bases). CDR1 and CDR2 (germline): SGDLS, YYNGEE. The CDR3 sequence is 15 residues long. V dropped 2 bases and J dropped 5 bases, with 15 bases sitting between them. CDR3 sequence (DNA): TGTGCCAGCAGCGTCCGGGACACCCAGGGAGATACGCAGTATTTT. Translating gives CASSVRDTQGDTQYF.

This clonotype was seen repeatedly, ten times or more. The CDR3 is CASSESTAGSSYNEQFF. The CDR3 DNA reads TGCGCCAGCAGTGAGTCGACAGCGGGGAGCTCCTACAATGAGCAGTTCTTC. This chain uses TRBV10-1 with TRBJ2-1; 7 bases line up with TRBD2. V lost 0 bases, J lost 0 bases, and 5 bases stayed unmatched. This CDR3 spans 17 amino acids. Germline V gene data show CDR1 as WNHNN and CDR2 as SYGVQD (reference sequence).

This clonotype was recorded many times. The chain employs TRBV6-1 and TRBJ2-1, with 9 bases aligning to TRBD1. Germline values: CDR1 MNHNS, CDR2 SASEGT. The CDR3 is 14 residues long. The J segment lost 9 bases and the V segment lost 5 bases, leaving 8 bases of the junction unmatched. The CDR3 DNA reads TGTGCCAGCAGTCGGACAGGGGCCTGGGGTGAGCAGTTCTTC. It specifies CASSRTGAWGEQFF.

Ten or more counts support this clonotype. V is TRBV12-3 or TRBV12-4 and J is TRBJ2-1; 10 bases fit TRBD1. This CDR3 spans 15 amino acids. V shed 3 bases, J shed 2 bases, and the junction held 1 base outside the gene matches. Here the CDR3 reads CASSFGTGAYNEQFF. CDR3 bases: TGTGCCAGCAGTTTCGGGACAGGGGCCTACAATGAGCAGTTCTTC.

This clonotype has a count of ten or more. The rearrangement links TRBV6-1 to TRBJ2-2; 9 bases agree with TRBD2. Germline CDR1 is MNHNS and CDR2 is SASEGT. J was trimmed by 1 base and V by 1 base; bases with no gene match: 7. The CDR3 sequence is 18 residues long. CDR3 sequence: CASSEVRLAGKNTGELFF. CDR3 nucleotides: TGTGCCAGCAGTGAAGTTCGGCTAGCGGGAAAGAACACCGGGGAGCTGTTTTTT.